A selection of T cell receptor beta chains follows, all from one sample in a study of shared clonotypes between healthy human individuals. Profiling relied on immunoSEQ multiplex PCR, and the TCRdb table lists in-frame clones only, not all of them. The table records over a million clones, more than 95% of them present only once. The material sequenced was naive CD4+ T cells sorted from blood. These receptors were taken from a man in his thirties or forties in good health. Both conserved end residues are part of each CDR3. The order of the fields is clone size, J gene, V gene, D gene, CDR3 DNA, CDR3 protein. The D gene is left open where the match is weak. Clone size is given for some rows only: seen once, a few or many times, or a class if the clone is expanded.

NA | TRBJ2-1 | TRBV14 | NA | TGTGCCAGCAGCCAAGGCGGGAACTACAATGAGCAGTTCTTC | CASSQGGNYNEQFF
NA | TRBJ1-4 | TRBV5-8 | TRBD1 | TGTGCCAGCAGCCAGACAGGGGGGTCTGAAAAACTGTTTTTT | CASSQTGGSEKLFF
NA | TRBJ2-5 | TRBV28 | NA | TGTGCCACCTTGTTTCCGGGCGGAGAGACCCAGTACTTC | CATLFPGGETQYF
NA | TRBJ2-2 | TRBV14 | NA | TGTGCCAGCAGCCAAGACTTCGGGGAGCTGTTTTTT | CASSQDFGELFF
NA | TRBJ1-2 | TRBV9 | NA | TGTACCGGGACAAATTATGGCTACACCTTC | CTGTNYGYTF
NA | TRBJ2-7 | TRBV10-1 | NA | TGCGCCAGCAGTGCGACAGGCTCCTACGAGCAGTACTTC | CASSATGSYEQYF
NA | TRBJ2-3 | TRBV11-2 | NA | TGTGCCAGCAGCTTAGCGGGCGTGGTGGGCTTGGATACGCAGTATTTT | CASSLAGVVGLDTQYF
NA | TRBJ2-2 | TRBV9 | NA | TGTGCCAGCAGCGTGAGCGGAAACACCGGGGAGCTGTTTTTT | CASSVSGNTGELFF
NA | TRBJ2-7 | TRBV7-2 | NA | TGTGCCAGCAGCCCGAAGGCGCGGCCCCCCCTCGCGTACGAGCAGTACTTC | CASSPKARPPLAYEQYF
NA | TRBJ1-5 | TRBV10-2 | TRBD1 | TGCGCCAGCAGTGAAACTAAAGGACAGGGGGGTCAGCCCCAGCATTTT | CASSETKGQGGQPQHF
NA | TRBJ2-2 | TRBV7-2 | NA | TGTGCCAGCAGCTCGACCCAGCCCAGGGGTGCGAACACCGGGGAGCTGTTTTTT | CASSSTQPRGANTGELFF
NA | TRBJ2-5 | TRBV14 | TRBD1 | TGTGCCAGCGGACAGGCCGAAGAGACCCAGTACTTC | CASGQAEETQYF
NA | TRBJ2-7 | TRBV9 | TRBD2 | TGTGCCAGCAGCGTTGGGCTAGCGGGAGACGAGCAGTACTTC | CASSVGLAGDEQYF
NA | TRBJ2-1 | TRBV4-3 | NA | TGCGCCAGCAGCCGATGGACAGCGGACAATGAGCAGTTCTTC | CASSRWTADNEQFF
NA | TRBJ1-5 | TRBV19 | NA | TGTGCCAGTAGTATCCCTAGGGATCAGCCCCAGCATTTT | CASSIPRDQPQHF
once | TRBJ2-1 | TRBV27 | NA | TGTGCCAGCAGTCCACGGAGTTCTCTCTACAATGAGCAGTTCTTC | CASSPRSSLYNEQFF
NA | TRBJ2-1 | TRBV5-1 | TRBD2 | TGCGCCAGCAGCCCGGGACTAGCGGGCTACAATGAGCAGTTCTTC | CASSPGLAGYNEQFF
NA | TRBJ2-7 | TRBV5-1 | NA | TGCGCCAGCAGCCCCCGGGACGGAGCCTACGAGCAGTACTTC | CASSPRDGAYEQYF
NA | TRBJ1-2 | TRBV10-3 | TRBD1 | TGTGCCATCAGTGAGGTGGACAGGGCCTCGGTTGTGTATGGCTACACCTTC | CAISEVDRASVVYGYTF
NA | TRBJ2-2 | TRBV7-3 | NA | TGTGCCAGCAGCTTAAAAGCCCCCGGGGTGGGGTACACCGGGGAGCTGTTTTTT | CASSLKAPGVGYTGELFF
NA | TRBJ2-1 | TRBV7-2 | NA | TGTGCCAGCAGCTGGAAAGGGAGACAAGAGCAGTTCTTC | CASSWKGRQEQFF
once | TRBJ1-3 | TRBV5-1 | NA | TGCGCCAGCAGCTTGGGTGGGAACTCTGGAAACACCATATATTTT | CASSLGGNSGNTIYF
NA | TRBJ1-1 | TRBV7-9 | NA | TGTGCCAGCAGCCCAAATATCGGGGGCTGGACTGAAGCTTTCTTT | CASSPNIGGWTEAFF
NA | TRBJ2-2 | TRBV5-1 | TRBD1 | TGCGCCAGCAGCCGACACAGGGGTTCGAACACCGGGGAGCTGTTTTTT | CASSRHRGSNTGELFF
NA | TRBJ1-1 | TRBV14 | NA | TGTGCCAGCAGCCAAGATCTAAACCATGGAGCTTTCTTT | CASSQDLNHGAFF
NA | TRBJ2-5 | TRBV7-9 | TRBD1 | TGTGCCAGCAGCTTAGGGGACAGGGTCCCTGAGACCCAGTACTTC | CASSLGDRVPETQYF
NA | TRBJ2-3 | TRBV21-1 | NA | TGTGCCAGCAGCAATTTAGACGGGTCCACAGATACGCAGTATTTT | CASSNLDGSTDTQYF
NA | TRBJ2-5 | TRBV5-4 | TRBD1 | TGTGCCAGCAGCCTGGGACAGGGAAGGCAGGAGCAGTACTTC | CASSLGQGRQEQYF
NA | TRBJ1-1 | TRBV25-1 | NA | TGTGCCAGCAGTGAACGCGAACGGACAGCTGAAGCTTTCTTT | CASSERERTAEAFF